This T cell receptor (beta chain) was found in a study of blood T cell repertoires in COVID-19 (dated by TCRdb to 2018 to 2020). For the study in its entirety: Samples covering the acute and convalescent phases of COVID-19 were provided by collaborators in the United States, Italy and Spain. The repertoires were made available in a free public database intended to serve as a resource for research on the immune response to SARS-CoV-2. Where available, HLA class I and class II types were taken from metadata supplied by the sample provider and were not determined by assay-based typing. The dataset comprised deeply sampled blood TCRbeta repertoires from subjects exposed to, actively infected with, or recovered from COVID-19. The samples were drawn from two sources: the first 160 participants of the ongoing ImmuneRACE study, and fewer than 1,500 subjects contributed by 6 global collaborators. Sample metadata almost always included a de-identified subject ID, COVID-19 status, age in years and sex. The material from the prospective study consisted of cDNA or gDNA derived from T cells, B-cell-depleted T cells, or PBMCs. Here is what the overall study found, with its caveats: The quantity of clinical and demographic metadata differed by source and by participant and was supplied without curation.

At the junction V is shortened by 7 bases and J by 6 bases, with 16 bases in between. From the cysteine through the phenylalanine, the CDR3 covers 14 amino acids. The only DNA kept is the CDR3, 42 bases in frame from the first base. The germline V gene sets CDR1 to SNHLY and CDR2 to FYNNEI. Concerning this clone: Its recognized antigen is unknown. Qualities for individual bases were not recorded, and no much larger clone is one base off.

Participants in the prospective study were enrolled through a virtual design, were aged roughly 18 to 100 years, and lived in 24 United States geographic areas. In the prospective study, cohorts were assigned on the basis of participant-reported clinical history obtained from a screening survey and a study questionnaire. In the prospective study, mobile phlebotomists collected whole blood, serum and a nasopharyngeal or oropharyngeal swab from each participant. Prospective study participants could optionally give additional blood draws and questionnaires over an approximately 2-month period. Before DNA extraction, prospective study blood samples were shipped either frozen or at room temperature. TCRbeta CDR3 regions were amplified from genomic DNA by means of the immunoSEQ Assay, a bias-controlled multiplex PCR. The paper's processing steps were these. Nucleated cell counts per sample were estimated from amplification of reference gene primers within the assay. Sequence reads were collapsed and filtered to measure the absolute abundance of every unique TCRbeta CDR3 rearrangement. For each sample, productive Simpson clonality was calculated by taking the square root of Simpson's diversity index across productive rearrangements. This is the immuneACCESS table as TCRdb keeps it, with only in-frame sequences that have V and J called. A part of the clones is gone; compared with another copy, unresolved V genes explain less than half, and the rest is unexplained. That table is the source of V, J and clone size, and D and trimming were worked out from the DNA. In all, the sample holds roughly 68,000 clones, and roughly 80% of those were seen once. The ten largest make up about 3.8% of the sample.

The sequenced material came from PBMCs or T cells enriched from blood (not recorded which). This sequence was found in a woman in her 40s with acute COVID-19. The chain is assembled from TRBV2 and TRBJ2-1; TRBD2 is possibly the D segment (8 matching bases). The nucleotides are TGTGCCAGCACCCCGGGGGGGACAGCCAATGAGCAGTTCTTC. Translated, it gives CASTPGGTANEQFF. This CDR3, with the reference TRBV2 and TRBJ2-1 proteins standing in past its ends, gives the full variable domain EPEVTQTPSHQVTQMGQEVILRCVPISNHLYFYWYRQILGQKVEFLVSFYNNEISEKSEIFDDQFSVERPDGSNFTLKIRSTKLEDSAMYFCASTPGGTANEQFFGPGTRLTVL.